The entry that follows covers one TCR beta chain sequence. The antigen remains undetermined. Both 60 Vbeta primers and 13 Jbeta primers went into the PCR. Some clones are missing from TCRdb's copy, which holds only in-frame ones; the method was immunoSEQ multiplex PCR. This repertoire shows about 170,000 clones, approximately 81% found once; its top ten account for 0.77%. This sample was included in a study of cytomegalovirus exposure and HLA in healthy donors. General study findings and limits: Listed as cytomegalovirus-associated were 170 or so TCR beta chains.

Specimen: PBMCs. This receptor was taken from a woman aged 18-29 years in good health and CMV-seronegative.

Written as DNA, the CDR3 is TGTGCCAGTAGTGGTAGCGGGACGGCAACCTACGAGCAGTACTTC. Translating gives CASSGSGTATYEQYF. The chain recombines TRBV19 with TRBJ2-7; 8 nucleotides match TRBD2. Trimming at V came to 5 bases and at J to 2 bases, leaving 8 bases not matched to a gene. The CDR3 is made up of 15 amino acids. Per the germline V gene, CDR1 is LNHDA and CDR2 is SQIVND (reference sequence).